This T cell receptor (beta chain) was obtained from a study of vaccination and CD4 T cells after COVID-19. Study overall: The makeup of the convalescents was six males and four females, two of them Hispanic. It was a median around 100 days after diagnosis, with a range of 35 to 161, that post-COVID samples were drawn. Following dose two, a median about 65 days (range 14 to 241) passed before post-vaccine samples were taken. General study results and limits: Vaccine-specific clones numbering 304 of 307 showed spike mono-reactivity in convalescent patients.

An Oncomine TCR Beta short-read assay was used to sequence the DNA from cultured CD4+ T cells. One entry per CDR3 protein, called by TCRdb with MiXCR from the PCR reads. Of about 18,000 distinct CDR3 sequences detected, roughly 78% appear once; the ten largest clones hold about a sixth. Regarding treatment: roughly nine-day PBMC culture with coronavirus spike peptide pools or control peptides (ViraFEST assay). The CDR3 runs to 16 residues. Of note for this clonotype: What it binds is unknown. Germline and junction disagree at one end, which may indicate a read error.

The receptor was isolated from a human donor who received a COVID-19 vaccine. The material was CD4+ T cells from blood, cultured in vitro, obtained after SARS-CoV-2 vaccination. The V gene is TRBV5-3, the J gene TRBJ1-2; TRBD1 matches at 10 bases. TRBV5-3 is reported as an ORF; its role is uncertain. CDR3 in amino acids: CASSLDRGAPVYGYTF. For the CDR3, the DNA is TGTGCCAGCAGCTTGGACAGGGGGGCGCCAGTCTATGGCTACACCTTC.